A single sample gave rise to the 26 T cell receptor beta chains below, sequenced in a study of cytomegalovirus exposure and HLA in healthy donors. The PCR was carried out with 60 Vbeta primers and 13 Jbeta primers. Measured with immunoSEQ multiplex PCR; TCRdb has only the in-frame clones, and not every one. Here the sample spans 100,000 to 150,000 clones, over 9.5% being singletons. The source material was PBMCs. These receptors came from a woman aged 18-29 years in good health and CMV-seropositive.

This clone was detected a few times. This chain uses TRBV30 with TRBJ2-7; 7 bases agree with TRBD1. The CDR3 has 14 residues. Per the germline V gene, CDR1 is GTSNPN and CDR2 is SVGIG (reference sequence). V was clipped by 1 base and J by 4 bases; unmatched bases: 7. The CDR3 DNA reads TGTGCCTGGAGTGGGACAGGATTCGGTTACGAGCAGTACTTC. Amino acids: CAWSGTGFGYEQYF.

This clone appeared a few times. This chain uses TRBV5-1 with TRBJ2-1; 8 nucleotides line up with TRBD1. Trimming removed 4 bases from V and 4 bases from J; junction bases left unmatched: 13. Germline assignment: CDR1 SGHRS and CDR2 YFSETQ. The CDR3 spans 17 residues. The CDR3 loop is CASSLGFAGGSYNEQFF. CDR3 DNA: TGCGCCAGCAGCCTTGGCTTTGCAGGGGGCTCATACAATGAGCAGTTCTTC.

This clone was observed a handful of times. The V call is TRBV4-1, the J call TRBJ1-5, with TRBD1 matching over 7 bases. Unmatched junction bases numbered 5, after V lost 1 base and J lost 5 bases. CDR1 is MGHRA and CDR2 is YSYEKL in the germline V gene. The CDR3 sequence is 15 residues long. This CDR3 reads CASSQVTGEDQPQHF. DNA of the CDR3: TGCGCCAGCAGCCAAGTCACAGGGGAGGATCAGCCCCAGCATTTT.

This clone was found a few times. The V gene is TRBV11-2, the J gene TRBJ2-7; TRBD2 agrees at 7 bases. The CDR3 spans 14 residues. Germline lookup yields CDR1 SGHAT and CDR2 FQNNGV. Losses at the gene ends were 5 bases for V and 4 bases for J; bases not matched to a gene: 8. The CDR3 spells CASSPGTIRYEQYF. The CDR3 DNA follows: TGTGCCAGCAGCCCCGGGACTATCCGTTACGAGCAGTACTTC.

V and J are TRBV2 and TRBJ1-5; D uncertain. The CDR3 contains 12 residues. Germline CDR1 is SNHLY and CDR2 is FYNNEI. The germline V and J ends were trimmed by 4 bases and 3 bases, with 4 bases remaining between them. The CDR3 reads CASSAFNQPQHF. The CDR3 nucleotides are TGTGCCAGCAGTGCCTTCAATCAGCCCCAGCATTTT.

The rearrangement uses TRBV11-2 and TRBJ1-1, with D tentatively TRBD1 (6 bases). Germline V gene lookup returns CDR1 SGHAT and CDR2 FQNNGV. Trimming removed 4 bases at V and 5 bases at J, with 17 bases between. This CDR3 comprises 15 residues. CDR3 coding DNA: TGTGCCAGCAGCTCACAGACAGGAACGAGTACTGAAGCTTTCTTT. It translates to CASSSQTGTSTEAFF.

The CDR3 region is CASSVETRVGYTF. CDR3 bases: TGTGCCAGCAGCGTAGAGACCCGGGTCGGCTACACCTTC. The rearrangement uses TRBV9 and TRBJ1-2; D uncertain. The CDR3 totals 13 residues. The germline V and J ends were trimmed by 0 bases and 8 bases, with 11 bases remaining between them. Germline V gene sequence: CDR1 SGDLS, CDR2 YYNGEE.

In this sample, this clone turned up a few times. V usage is TRBV7-6 and J usage is TRBJ2-6; D uncertain. V shed 10 bases and J shed 8 bases, with 6 bases lying between them. The length of the CDR3 is 10 residues. Germline V CDR1 and CDR2: SGHVS, FNYEAQ. CDR3 sequence (DNA): TGTGCCATCGAGTCCAACGTCCTGACTTTC. Its protein product is CAIESNVLTF.

The CDR3 sequence: CASSPTGMVNTEAFF. CDR3 DNA sequence: TGTGCCAGCTCACCGACAGGTATGGTGAACACTGAAGCTTTCTTT. The J gene is TRBJ1-1, the V gene TRBV18, with a possible D match to TRBD1 (6 bases). The germline V and J ends were trimmed by 3 bases and 0 bases, with 11 bases remaining between them. This CDR3 comprises 15 residues. The germline CDR1 and CDR2 sequences are KGHSH and LQKENI.

This clone has more than one count but fewer than ten. V usage is TRBV12-5 and J usage is TRBJ2-3; tentative D call: TRBD2 (6 bases). Germline-derived CDR1 and CDR2 are LGHNT and FRNRAP. V dropped 3 bases and J dropped 0 bases, with 13 bases sitting between them. The CDR3 contains 16 residues. CDR3 in amino acids: CASGLGEAGSTDTQYF. CDR3 coding DNA: TGTGCTAGTGGTTTAGGTGAGGCGGGAAGCACAGATACGCAGTATTTT.

The V gene is TRBV15, the J gene TRBJ1-1; D unresolved. CDR3 length equals 14 residues. V was pared by 2 bases and J by 5 bases, with 12 bases between. In germline, CDR1 is LNHNV, CDR2 YYDKDF (reference sequence). The CDR3 protein is CATSRLKGGTEAFF. CDR3 DNA sequence: TGTGCCACCAGCAGACTAAAAGGAGGTACTGAAGCTTTCTTT.

This clone was seen a handful of times. The J gene is TRBJ2-6, the V gene TRBV7-8; tentatively, D is TRBD2 (5 bases). CDR1 is SGHVS and CDR2 is FQNEAQ in the germline V gene. This CDR3 is 17 amino acids long. Trimming left V 2 bases short and J 0 bases short, with 11 bases between. CDR3 sequence: CASSLLGLLSGANVLTF. Written as DNA, the CDR3 is TGTGCCAGCAGCTTATTAGGACTCCTCTCTGGGGCCAACGTCCTGACTTTC.

This chain connects TRBV7-3 to TRBJ2-2; TRBD1 might be the D (5 bases). Germline CDR1 SGHTA, CDR2 FQGTGA. The CDR3 runs 15 residues. The ends were cut back, 5 bases at V and 0 bases at J, with 10 bases in the middle. The DNA for the CDR3 is TGTGCCAGCAGCCAGGACACTTCGAACACCGGGGAGCTGTTTTTT. It is translated as CASSQDTSNTGELFF. The variable domain in full, completed from reference TRBV7-3 and TRBJ2-2, reads GAGVSQTPSNKVTEKGKYVELRCDPISGHTALYWYRQSLGQGPEFLIYFQGTGAADDSGLPNDRFFAVRPEGSVSTLKIQRTERGDSAVYLCASSQDTSNTGELFFGEGSRLTVL.

The CDR3 DNA reads TGCGCCAGCAGCCAAAAGGCCTCGACTAGCACAGATACGCAGTATTTT. Translated, it gives CASSQKASTSTDTQYF. The chain carries TRBV4-1 and TRBJ2-3; D gene ambiguous. Trimming removed 2 bases from V and 0 bases from J, with 12 bases in between. The CDR3 runs to 16 residues. Per germline, CDR1 MGHRA and CDR2 YSYEKL.

This clone was detected a few times. The chain recombines TRBV7-9 with TRBJ2-1; 13 bases are shared with TRBD2. CDR3 size: 14 residues. CDR1 and CDR2 (germline): SEHNR, FQNEAQ (reference sequence). With 6 bases clipped from V and 8 bases from J, the junction kept 4 bases outside the gene matches. The chain's CDR3 is CASRPGLAGDEQFF. Here the CDR3 DNA reads TGTGCCAGCAGGCCTGGACTAGCGGGAGATGAGCAGTTCTTC.

In DNA form, the CDR3 reads TGTGCCAGCAGCTCTGGGTACAGGGGGTCTGGAAACACCATATATTTT. Protein product: CASSSGYRGSGNTIYF. This sequence joins TRBV7-8 and TRBJ1-3; TRBD1 matches at 8 bases. The CDR3 runs to 16 residues. Unmatched junction bases numbered 6, after V lost 4 bases and J lost 1 base. The germline V gene has CDR1 SGHVS and CDR2 FQNEAQ.

The V and J genes are TRBV13 and TRBJ2-7; D might be TRBD2 (6 bases). The length of the CDR3 is 15 residues. Germline V gene sequence: CDR1 PRHDT, CDR2 FYEKMQ (reference sequence). The germline V and J ends were trimmed by 4 bases and 0 bases, with 13 bases remaining between them. CDR3 bases: TGTGCCAGCAGCTCCCGGGAGCGCGGCTCCTACGAGCAGTACTTC. Protein: CASSSRERGSYEQYF. The full variable domain, rest sourced from reference TRBV13 and TRBJ2-7, is AAGVIQSPRHLIKEKRETATLKCYPIPRHDTVYWYQQGPGQDPQFLISFYEKMQSDKGSIPDRFSAQQFSDYHSELNMSSLELGDSALYFCASSSRERGSYEQYFGPGTRLTVT.

This rearrangement joins TRBV25-1 to TRBJ2-6, with D unclear. The CDR3 length is 14 residues. Trimming took 8 bases from V and 2 from J, leaving 10 bases between them. Germline CDR1 is MGHDK and CDR2 is SYGVNS. This chain's CDR3 is CASALGPGANVLTF. In nucleotides, the CDR3 is TGTGCCAGCGCGCTGGGCCCTGGGGCCAACGTCCTGACTTTC.

This clone was seen a handful of times. The chain links TRBV6-1 to TRBJ2-7; 8 bases are a match to TRBD2. The CDR3 is 15 residues long. Trimming cost V 7 bases and J 3 bases; bases outside gene matches: 11. Germline V gives CDR1 MNHNS, CDR2 SASEGT. CDR3 coding DNA: TGTGCCAGCACCCGCACTAGCGGAAGTTACTACGAGCAGTACTTC. The encoded protein is CASTRTSGSYYEQYF.

This chain's CDR3 is CASSSGWGVMDTEAFF. The CDR3 DNA sequence: TGTGCCAGTAGTTCCGGATGGGGGGTGATGGACACTGAAGCTTTCTTT. This chain connects TRBV19 to TRBJ1-1, with a tentative D call TRBD1 (5 bases). Trimming left V 5 bases short and J 3 bases short, with 19 bases between. This CDR3 region has 16 residues. Looked up from germline, CDR1 is LNHDA and CDR2 is SQIVND (reference sequence).

This chain connects TRBV19 to TRBJ1-1; D might be TRBD1 (6 bases). The CDR3 length is 13 residues. V shed 2 bases and J shed 4 bases, with 8 bases lying between them. Germline CDR1 is LNHDA and CDR2 is SQIVND (reference sequence). CDR3 sequence: CASSIQGTTEAFF. CDR3 in DNA: TGTGCCAGTAGTATACAGGGGACCACTGAAGCTTTCTTT.

This clone appeared a few times. The chain carries TRBV30 and TRBJ2-3; D is perhaps TRBD2 (5 bases). CDR3 size: 14 residues. Per germline, CDR1 GTSNPN and CDR2 SVGIG (reference sequence). V lost 4 bases, J lost 4 bases, and 15 bases lay in between. CDR3 sequence: CAWTEGRAPDTQYF. DNA for the CDR3: TGTGCCTGGACCGAGGGAAGGGCCCCAGATACGCAGTATTTT.

The chain carries TRBV27 and TRBJ1-1; D possibly corresponds to TRBD1 (5 bases). Per the germline V gene, CDR1 is MNHEY and CDR2 is SMNVEV (reference sequence). The V and J ends lost 0 bases and 3 bases respectively, with 8 bases between them. The CDR3 has 14 residues. The DNA for the CDR3 is TGTGCCAGCAGTTTATCCAGGGTGTACACTGAAGCTTTCTTT. Translation gives CASSLSRVYTEAFF.

This clone was seen only a few times. The rearrangement links TRBV6-6 to TRBJ2-3; D is possibly TRBD1 (5 bases). The CDR3 sequence is 16 residues long. Germline CDR1 and CDR2: MNHNY and SVGAGI (reference sequence). Trimming pared 0 bases from V and 6 bases from J, leaving 16 bases between. This CDR3 reads CASSYSTASGKDTQYF. The CDR3 nucleotides are TGTGCCAGCAGTTACTCTACAGCGTCAGGGAAGGATACGCAGTATTTT.

This clone occurred a few times. The chain combines TRBV4-1 with TRBJ1-3, with TRBD1 as a possible D gene (6 bases). The CDR3 loop spans 14 amino acids. CDR1 is MGHRA, CDR2 YSYEKL, per germline. V lost 1 base to trimming and J lost 8 bases, with 12 bases between them. The CDR3 here is CASSQVNRVDTIYF. The CDR3 nucleotides read TGCGCCAGCAGCCAAGTTAACAGGGTCGACACCATATATTTT.

A few counts support this clone. This chain uses TRBV5-1 with TRBJ2-6; D call uncertain. CDR3 length equals 13 residues. With 4 bases removed from V and 1 base from J, the gap between germline ends came to 3 bases. CDR1 SGHRS and CDR2 YFSETQ come from the germline V gene. In DNA form, the CDR3 reads TGCGCCAGCAGCCCATCTGGGGCCAACGTCCTGACTTTC. This translates into CASSPSGANVLTF.